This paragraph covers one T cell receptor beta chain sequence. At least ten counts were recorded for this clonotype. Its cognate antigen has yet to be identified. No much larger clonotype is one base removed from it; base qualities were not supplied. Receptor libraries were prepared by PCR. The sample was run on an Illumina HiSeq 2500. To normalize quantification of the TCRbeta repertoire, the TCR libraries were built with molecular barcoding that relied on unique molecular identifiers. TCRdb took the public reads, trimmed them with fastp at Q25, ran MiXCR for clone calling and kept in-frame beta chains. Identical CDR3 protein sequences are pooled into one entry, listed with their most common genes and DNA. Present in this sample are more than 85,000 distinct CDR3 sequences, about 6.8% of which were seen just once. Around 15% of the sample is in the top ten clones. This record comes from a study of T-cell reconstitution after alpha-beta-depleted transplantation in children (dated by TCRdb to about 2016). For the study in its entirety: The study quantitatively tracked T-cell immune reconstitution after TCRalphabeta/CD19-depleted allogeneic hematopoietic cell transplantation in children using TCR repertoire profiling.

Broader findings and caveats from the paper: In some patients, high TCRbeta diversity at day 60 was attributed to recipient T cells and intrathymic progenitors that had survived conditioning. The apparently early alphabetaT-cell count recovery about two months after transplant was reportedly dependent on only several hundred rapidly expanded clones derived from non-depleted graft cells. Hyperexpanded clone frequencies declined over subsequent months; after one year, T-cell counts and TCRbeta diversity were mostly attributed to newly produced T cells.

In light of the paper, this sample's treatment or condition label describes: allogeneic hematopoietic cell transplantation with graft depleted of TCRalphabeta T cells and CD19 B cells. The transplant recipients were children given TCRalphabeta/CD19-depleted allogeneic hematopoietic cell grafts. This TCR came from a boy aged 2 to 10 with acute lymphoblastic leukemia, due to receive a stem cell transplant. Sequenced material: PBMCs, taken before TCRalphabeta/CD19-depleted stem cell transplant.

CDR3 sequence: CASTAGDTDTQYF. The DNA reads TGTGCCAGTACAGCGGGGGACACAGATACGCAGTATTTT. In this chain, TRBV19 is recombined with TRBJ2-3, and 8 junctional nucleotides match TRBD2. V is pruned by 7 bases and J by 2 bases, leaving 2 bases of the junction without a gene match. Via the germline V gene (reference sequence), CDR1 is LNHDA and CDR2 SQIVND. The CDR3, cysteine through phenylalanine, is 13 amino acids long. Only the CDR3 DNA stays, 39 bases, in frame from base 1.